Listed below are T cell receptor beta chains from one sample, sequenced in a study of cytomegalovirus exposure and HLA in healthy donors. Only in-frame clones appear in the TCRdb table, and some are missing; sequencing was by immunoSEQ multiplex PCR. The data show 100,000 to 150,000 clones, roughly 84% seen once. The source material was PBMCs. These receptor sequences come from a boy aged 5-17 years in good health and CMV-seronegative. The CDR3 runs from the conserved cysteine through the conserved F or W. The D gene is left open where the match is weak. Clone size is not always given. Where it is, it says once, few, many or a class for expanded clones.

TRBV7-9,TRBD2,TRBJ2-1,NA,CASSPPAPSGTRNEQFF,TGTGCCAGCAGCCCCCCGGCCCCTAGCGGGACCCGGAATGAGCAGTTCTTC
TRBV5-4,TRBD2,TRBJ2-1,NA,CASISGSTNNEQFF,TGTGCCAGCATCAGCGGGAGCACCAACAATGAGCAGTTCTTC
TRBV29-1,NA,TRBJ2-2,NA,CSAQNLENTGELFF,TGCAGCGCCCAAAATCTAGAGAACACCGGGGAGCTGTTTTTT
TRBV9,NA,TRBJ2-5,NA,CASSVGQGYETQYF,TGTGCCAGCAGCGTAGGCCAGGGATACGAGACCCAGTACTTC
TRBV6-5,TRBD1,TRBJ1-2,NA,CASSLNRGYGYPF,TGTGCCAGCAGCCTAAACAGGGGGTATGGCTACCCCTTC
TRBV4-2,NA,TRBJ1-3,NA,CASSQDHGGPSSGNTIYF,TGTGCCAGCAGCCAAGATCATGGAGGGCCCAGCTCTGGAAACACCATATATTTT
TRBV4-1,TRBD1,TRBJ2-6,NA,CASSQDIGQGYSGANVLTF,TGCGCCAGCAGCCAAGATATAGGACAGGGGTATTCTGGGGCCAACGTCCTGACTTTC
TRBV19,NA,TRBJ2-7,NA,CASSTGLPPGEQYF,TGTGCCAGTAGTACCGGACTTCCCCCCGGCGAGCAGTACTTC
TRBV7-9,TRBD1,TRBJ1-2,NA,CASSLRALQGDYGYTF,TGTGCCAGCAGCTTAAGGGCCCTACAGGGGGACTATGGCTACACCTTC
TRBV2,TRBD2,TRBJ2-1,NA,CASSHQSSGPRDNEQFF,TGTGCCAGCAGCCACCAATCTAGCGGACCACGCGACAATGAGCAGTTCTTC
TRBV10-3,NA,TRBJ2-5,NA,CAISRDIQETQYF,TGTGCCATCAGTCGGGACATCCAAGAGACCCAGTACTTC
TRBV5-4,NA,TRBJ1-2,NA,CASSQSRTGHYGYTF,TGTGCCAGCAGCCAATCTCGTACAGGGCACTATGGCTACACCTTC
TRBV5-6,TRBD1,TRBJ1-2,NA,CASSVDRGNYGYTF,TGTGCCAGCAGCGTGGACAGGGGGAACTATGGCTACACCTTC
TRBV6-5,NA,TRBJ1-1,NA,CASSTTGGLEAFF,TGTGCCAGCAGTACCACGGGGGGTTTAGAAGCTTTCTTT
TRBV4-3,NA,TRBJ2-7,NA,CASSQEVQVYSYEQYF,TGCGCCAGCAGCCAAGAGGTCCAGGTGTACTCCTACGAGCAGTACTTC
TRBV23-1,TRBD1,TRBJ2-7,once,CASSHTTGEIIEQYF,TGCGCCAGCAGTCACACGACAGGGGAGATCATCGAGCAGTACTTC
TRBV18,NA,TRBJ2-6,NA,CASSPTGLKYGANVLTF,TGTGCCAGCTCACCGACGGGGTTGAAGTATGGGGCCAACGTCCTGACTTTC
TRBV4-1,NA,TRBJ1-3,few,CASRERIGNTIYF,TGCGCCAGCAGAGAGCGAATTGGAAACACCATATATTTT
TRBV4-3,NA,TRBJ2-1,NA,CASSQGGRPSSYNEQFF,TGCGCCAGCAGCCAAGGGGGCAGGCCTTCCTCCTACAATGAGCAGTTCTTC
TRBV5-7,TRBD1,TRBJ1-1,once,CASSLYVQGVRQNTEAFF,TGTGCCAGCAGCTTATACGTACAGGGGGTCCGACAGAACACTGAAGCTTTCTTT
TRBV29-1,NA,TRBJ2-1,NA,CSVEDLGRYVPEQFF,TGCAGCGTTGAAGATCTGGGGCGCTACGTCCCTGAGCAGTTCTTC
TRBV27,NA,TRBJ1-3,NA,CASSLRGSGNTIYF,TGTGCCAGCAGTTTACGAGGTTCTGGAAACACCATATATTTT
TRBV6-5,TRBD2,TRBJ2-7,NA,CATGRGNSYEQYF,TGTGCCACCGGGAGGGGGAACTCCTACGAGCAGTACTTC
TRBV6-5,TRBD1,TRBJ2-7,once,CASSYGGTGFYEQYF,TGTGCCAGCAGTTACGGCGGGACAGGGTTCTACGAGCAGTACTTC
TRBV27,NA,TRBJ2-4,NA,CASANLAKNIQYF,TGTGCCAGCGCGAATCTAGCCAAAAACATTCAGTACTTC
TRBV7-2,NA,TRBJ2-7,NA,CASSLAPDIRYEQYF,TGTGCCAGCAGCTTAGCACCGGACATACGCTACGAGCAGTACTTC
TRBV7-6,NA,TRBJ2-7,NA,CASSPQEGREQYF,TGTGCCAGCAGCCCTCAGGAGGGTAGGGAGCAGTACTTC
TRBV9,TRBD2,TRBJ2-1,NA,CASSVAVGERERNEQFF,TGTGCCAGCAGCGTAGCGGTCGGCGAGCGGGAGAGGAATGAGCAGTTCTTC
TRBV5-6,NA,TRBJ2-1,NA,CASSLMQGGEQFF,TGTGCCAGCAGCTTGATGCAGGGTGGTGAGCAGTTCTTC
TRBV9,NA,TRBJ1-5,NA,CASSVAGFSNQPQHF,TGTGCCAGCAGCGTAGCGGGTTTTAGCAATCAGCCCCAGCATTTT
TRBV5-4,NA,TRBJ1-1,NA,CASRSEARGVNTEAFF,TGTGCCAGCAGATCGGAAGCCCGCGGGGTGAACACTGAAGCTTTCTTT
TRBV7-9,TRBD1,TRBJ1-6,few,CASSQTGDNPPLHF,TGTGCCAGCAGCCAAACAGGGGATAATCCACCCCTCCACTTT
TRBV30,NA,TRBJ1-4,few,CAWSVRGHEKLFF,TGTGCCTGGAGTGTCAGGGGCCATGAAAAACTGTTTTTT
TRBV23-1,TRBD1,TRBJ1-4,NA,CASSLSGGTARNEKLFF,TGCGCCAGCAGTCTGTCGGGTGGGACAGCTCGTAATGAAAAACTGTTTTTT
TRBV9,TRBD1,TRBJ1-1,NA,CASSVVVGGEAFF,TGTGCCAGCAGCGTAGTTGTAGGGGGCGAAGCTTTCTTT
TRBV4-1,NA,TRBJ2-7,NA,CASSQTETYEQYF,TGCGCCAGCAGCCAAACAGAAACCTACGAGCAGTACTTC
TRBV9,TRBD1,TRBJ2-7,once,CASSVGWGQGGSYEQYF,TGTGCCAGCAGCGTAGGATGGGGACAGGGGGGATCCTACGAGCAGTACTTC
TRBV7-9,NA,TRBJ2-2,NA,CASSLGLGANTGELFF,TGTGCCAGCAGCTTAGGTCTGGGAGCGAACACCGGGGAGCTGTTTTTT
TRBV7-3,TRBD2,TRBJ2-1,NA,CASSWTSSNEQFF,TGTGCCAGCAGCTGGACTAGCAGTAATGAGCAGTTCTTC
TRBV4-1,TRBD1,TRBJ1-5,NA,CASSQGTGVFGNQPQHF,TGCGCCAGCAGCCAAGGGACAGGGGTGTTTGGCAATCAGCCCCAGCATTTT
TRBV2,TRBD2,TRBJ2-7,NA,CASSALLAGGHQDYEQYF,TGTGCCAGCAGTGCATTACTAGCGGGAGGCCATCAAGACTACGAGCAGTACTTC
TRBV10-3,NA,TRBJ1-4,NA,CAISGTEQNEKLFF,TGTGCCATCAGTGGGACTGAACAAAATGAAAAACTGTTTTTT
TRBV5-4,NA,TRBJ2-5,NA,CASSWRGEGETQYF,TGTGCCAGCAGCTGGAGGGGGGAGGGGGAGACCCAGTACTTC
TRBV7-8,TRBD1,TRBJ2-7,NA,CASSPGTGGYEQYF,TGTGCCAGCAGCCCCGGGACAGGGGGTTACGAGCAGTACTTC
TRBV6-1,NA,TRBJ2-1,NA,CASRASSYNEQFF,TGTGCCAGCCGTGCTAGCTCCTACAATGAGCAGTTCTTC
TRBV7-8,TRBD1,TRBJ1-2,NA,CASSFGPGQETANYGYTF,TGTGCCAGCAGCTTTGGTCCGGGACAGGAAACTGCTAACTATGGCTACACCTTC
TRBV5-4,TRBD1,TRBJ1-1,NA,CASSWGRDRDTEAFF,TGTGCCAGCAGCTGGGGAAGGGACAGGGACACTGAAGCTTTCTTT
TRBV29-1,TRBD1,TRBJ1-1,NA,CSARQGAQSMNTEAFF,TGCAGCGCAAGACAGGGGGCGCAAAGCATGAACACTGAAGCTTTCTTT
TRBV11-2,TRBD1,TRBJ1-3,NA,CASSPWDRGTGNTIYF,TGTGCCAGCAGCCCTTGGGACAGGGGAACTGGAAACACCATATATTTT
TRBV7-9,NA,TRBJ1-1,few,CASSFLQGLTEAFF,TGTGCCAGCAGCTTTCTCCAGGGGCTCACTGAAGCTTTCTTT
TRBV5-1,TRBD2,TRBJ2-3,NA,CASSGTSAQYF,TGCGCCAGCAGCGGAACTAGCGCGCAGTATTTT
TRBV19,TRBD2,TRBJ2-7,NA,CATRTTSGSYEQYF,TGTGCCACCCGTACCACTAGCGGCTCCTACGAGCAGTACTTC
TRBV9,TRBD2,TRBJ2-7,once,CASSAIGEGHEQYF,TGTGCCAGCAGCGCTATAGGGGAGGGCCACGAGCAGTACTTC
TRBV6-1,TRBD1,TRBJ2-3,NA,CASRDRGTDTQYF,TGTGCCAGCAGAGACAGGGGTACAGATACGCAGTATTTT
TRBV27,NA,TRBJ2-1,once,CASSTSDRFYNEQFF,TGTGCCAGCAGTACCTCAGACAGGTTTTACAATGAGCAGTTCTTC
TRBV2,TRBD2,TRBJ2-5,NA,CASPTSGGAVAETQYF,TGTGCCAGCCCCACTAGCGGGGGGGCGGTTGCGGAGACCCAGTACTTC
TRBV14,NA,TRBJ2-1,NA,CASQKAGPPYNEQFF,TGTGCCAGCCAAAAGGCGGGGCCTCCCTACAATGAGCAGTTCTTC
TRBV6-6,NA,TRBJ2-6,NA,CASSSQGTGANVLTF,TGTGCCAGCAGTTCTCAGGGAACTGGGGCCAACGTCCTGACTTTC
TRBV4-2,TRBD2,TRBJ2-5,NA,CASSQGLAGGKETQYF,TGTGCCAGCAGCCAAGGACTAGCGGGGGGTAAAGAGACCCAGTACTTC
TRBV5-6,NA,TRBJ2-7,NA,CASSLGSFKSYEQYF,TGTGCCAGCAGCCTGGGGAGTTTTAAGAGCTACGAGCAGTACTTC